Sequencing of this T cell receptor beta chain was carried out in a study of control samples from healthy donors and cancer patients. The V and J ends lost 7 bases and 0 bases respectively, with 10 bases between them. Germline lookup yields CDR1 MRHNA and CDR2 SNTAGT. This CDR3 contains 14 residues. Here immunoSEQ multiplex PCR was the method, and the copy in TCRdb shows in-frame clones only, minus some. Among fewer than 200,000 clones, 85% to 90% were seen once, and the ten largest hold more than 10%. The source is a man aged 30 to 45 in good health. The chain recombines TRBV6-4 with TRBJ2-1; unclear D gene. Input material: blood. The CDR3 nucleotides read TGTGCCAGCAAAGCAGAGAGCTCCTACAATGAGCAGTTCTTC. Its translation: CASKAESSYNEQFF.